The entry below describes one T cell receptor (beta chain). The data were obtained in a study of beta chain features in type 1 diabetes. All of the isolated RNA was reverse transcribed, so expressed TCRB transcripts were sequenced. The data were produced by immunoSEQ multiplex PCR, yet TCRdb's version contains in-frame clones alone and is incomplete. This repertoire shows around 430,000 clones, approximately 28% found once; its top ten account for almost 0.065%. This CDR3 region has 16 residues. J was trimmed by 1 base and V by 7 bases; bases with no gene match: 11. Germline V gives CDR1 SQVTM, CDR2 ANQGSEA.

Sequencing was carried out using naive CD4+ T cells from blood. This TCR came from a man younger than 30 in good health. The chain has TRBV29-1 and TRBJ2-5; 11 nucleotides match TRBD2. The CDR3 loop reads CSALSVAGGAQETQYF. The CDR3 DNA sequence: TGCAGCGCTCTCTCCGTAGCGGGAGGGGCCCAAGAGACCCAGTACTTC.